The 27 T cell receptor beta chains below were found in one sample sequenced in a study of spatial heterogeneity in lung cancer. Broader study findings: One measure, the expanded intratumoral alpha and beta TCR count, tracked tumor mutation counts.

In TCRdb, the 5' RACE reads were re-called with MiXCR into one record per CDR3 protein. Of about 13,000 distinct CDR3 sequences in the sample, more than 5% were seen once. No antigens are known for them. Time point given: sample taken at primary tumor resection. Sequencing used lung tumor tissue, obtained at surgery. The origin of the receptors is a female donor with early-stage non-small cell lung cancer.

This clonotype was observed a few times. This beta chain slipped into a library made for alpha chains as a stray read, so its size is not meaningful. The V and J genes are TRBV5-4 and TRBJ2-2; D unresolved. Per the germline V gene, CDR1 is SGHNT and CDR2 is YYREEE (reference sequence). The CDR3 has 14 residues. V was clipped by 4 bases and J by 5 bases, with 12 bases between them. The CDR3 here is CASSPARPTGELFF. DNA of the CDR3: TGTGCCAGCAGCCCCGCACGGCCAACCGGGGAGCTGTTTTTT.

The sample holds many counts of this clonotype. For a library built for alpha chains, this beta chain is a stray read; little rests on its size. The chain joins TRBV20-1 to TRBJ2-1, with a possible D match to TRBD2 (5 bases). The germline V gene has CDR1 DFQATT and CDR2 SNEGSKA (reference sequence). Deletions cut 5 bases from V and 4 bases from J, with 15 bases between. The CDR3 spans 14 residues. CDR3 residues: CSAQRNPAYNEQFF. The CDR3 coding sequence is TGCAGTGCTCAGCGGAACCCCGCTTACAATGAGCAGTTCTTC.

The table lists this clonotype with many counts. A library prepared for alpha chains yielded this beta chain as an off-target read; its size is of little meaning. The chain uses TRBV24-1 and TRBJ2-7; D unclear. CDR1 is KGHDR, CDR2 SFDVKD, per germline. V lost 7 bases and J lost 0, with 9 bases in between. This CDR3 comprises 13 residues. The CDR3: CATRHGASYEQYF. In DNA form, the CDR3 reads TGTGCCACCAGACACGGAGCCTCCTACGAGCAGTACTTC.

This clonotype has at least ten counts. Since it is a stray read in a library aimed at alpha chains, this beta chain has a size that is not meaningful. This chain joins TRBV2 and TRBJ2-3; D unresolved. The germline CDR1 and CDR2 sequences are SNHLY and FYNNEI. Trimming took off 6 bases at V and 2 bases at J, with 12 bases between the two ends. The CDR3 has 14 amino acids. The CDR3 DNA reads as TGTGCCAGCAGCCCCCCATGGGACACAGATACGCAGTATTTT. Translation: CASSPPWDTDTQYF.

This clonotype is labeled as large. Found in a library prepared for alpha chains, this beta chain is an off-target read, and its abundance has little meaning. The chain combines TRBV7-8 with TRBJ2-7; D is perhaps TRBD1 or TRBD2 (5 bases each). Germline assignment: CDR1 SGHVS and CDR2 FQNEAQ. V was shortened by 7 bases and J by 0 bases, with 19 bases between the two germline ends. This CDR3 has 16 amino acids. The CDR3 DNA sequence: TGTGCCAGCACATGGTCGGGGCAGGGTGTCTCCTACGAGCAGTACTTC. Translating gives CASTWSGQGVSYEQYF.

In this sample, this clonotype turned up many times. The size of this beta chain means little, since it is a stray read in a library made for alpha chains. The chain is built from TRBV15 and TRBJ2-3; the match to TRBD1 covers 7 bases. With 0 bases clipped from V and 4 bases from J, the junction kept 7 bases outside the gene matches. Germline loops: CDR1 LNHNV, CDR2 YYDKDF (reference sequence). CDR3 length equals 16 residues. Here the CDR3 reads CATSRDVYRGADTQYF. The CDR3 coding sequence is TGTGCCACCAGCAGAGATGTGTACAGGGGAGCAGATACGCAGTATTTT.

This clonotype appeared many times. This beta chain is off target for a library built for alpha chains, so its abundance means little. V usage is TRBV2 and J usage is TRBJ1-5; TRBD1 is a possible D gene (5 bases). Germline values: CDR1 SNHLY, CDR2 FYNNEI. CDR3 length: 14 residues. Trimming took off 8 bases at V and 4 bases at J, with 15 bases between the two ends. Here the CDR3 DNA reads TGTGCCAGCGCCACGCGGGGGGGAAATCAGCCCCAGCATTTT. Translated, it gives CASATRGGNQPQHF.

By share, this clonotype counts as medium-sized. This beta chain is a stray sequence in a library constructed for alpha chains; its clone size is not meaningful. The chain employs TRBV29-1 and TRBJ2-5; 9 nucleotides agree with TRBD1. V gave up 6 bases and J gave up 9 bases; unmatched junction bases: 8. The CDR3 has 12 residues. Germline-derived CDR1 and CDR2 are SQVTM and ANQGSEA. CDR3 loop: CSVTTGGRAQYF. CDR3 DNA sequence: TGCAGCGTAACCACAGGGGGCAGGGCCCAGTACTTC.

This clonotype was picked up many times. A library prepared for alpha chains yielded this beta chain as an off-target read; its size is of little meaning. V and J are TRBV5-1 and TRBJ2-3; D gene ambiguous. CDR3 length equals 14 residues. The germline V gene encodes CDR1 SGHRS and CDR2 YFSETQ. V lost 1 base, J lost 2 bases, and 8 bases lay in between. The CDR3 DNA sequence: TGCGCCAGCAGCTTGACAAGTATCACAGATACGCAGTATTTT. Protein product: CASSLTSITDTQYF.

There are many counts of this clonotype. This beta chain is an off-target read within a library intended for alpha chains, so its frequency means little. The chain recombines TRBV9 with TRBJ1-1; D unresolved. Trimming removed 0 bases at V and 2 bases at J, with 5 bases between. The CDR3 runs 13 residues. The V gene's germline CDR1 is SGDLS and CDR2 YYNGEE. DNA of the CDR3: TGTGCCAGCAGCGTAGCTCTCAACACTGAAGCTTTCTTT. Translating it yields CASSVALNTEAFF.

In this sample, this clonotype turned up many times. Found in a library prepared for alpha chains, this beta chain is an off-target read, and its abundance has little meaning. The chain employs TRBV20-1 and TRBJ1-2, with unresolved D. This CDR3 has 13 amino acids. Trimming cost V 6 bases and J 5 bases, with 16 bases left between them. Per the germline V gene, CDR1 is DFQATT and CDR2 is SNEGSKA (reference sequence). The CDR3 DNA sequence: TGCAGTGCCTACGAACGGTTGGGGTATGGCTACACCTTC. It specifies CSAYERLGYGYTF.

This clonotype has a count of ten or more. Being off target in a library aimed at alpha chains, this beta chain has a size of little meaning. This chain links TRBV5-1 with TRBJ2-7; D not certain. Trimming cost V 0 bases and J 10 bases, with 20 bases left between them. Germline CDR1 SGHRS, CDR2 YFSETQ. This CDR3 is built from 15 residues. The CDR3 DNA reads as TGCGCCAGCAGCTTGGTAGACGCTCACAGCACACTACAGTACTTC. Translation: CASSLVDAHSTLQYF.

This clonotype qualifies as large (0.1 to 1%). This beta chain is a stray read from a library made for alpha chains; its abundance is not meaningful. This chain joins TRBV20-1 and TRBJ1-2; 7 bases agree with TRBD1. The CDR3 consists of 15 residues. The ends lost 1 base at V and 6 bases at J; junction bases unmatched: 11. Germline values: CDR1 DFQATT, CDR2 SNEGSKA (reference sequence). DNA of the CDR3: TGCAGTGCTAGAGGGGGGGACAGATTGGTAAATGGCTACACCTTC. This encodes CSARGGDRLVNGYTF.

The sample holds many counts of this clonotype. The size of this beta chain means little, since it is a stray read in a library made for alpha chains. The genes are TRBV6-5 and TRBJ2-7; D may be TRBD2 (6 bases). CDR1 and CDR2 (germline): MNHEY, SVGAGI. The CDR3 has 14 amino acids. Trimming removed 8 bases at V and 6 bases at J, with 20 bases between. CDR3 in DNA: TGTGCCAGCTACTCACAGGCGGGGAGACGCGAGCAGTACTTC. This sequence encodes CASYSQAGRREQYF.

This clonotype has ten or more counts. The junction differs from germline at one of its ends, possibly a read error. This beta chain is a stray read from a library made for alpha chains; its abundance is not meaningful. The DNA of the CDR3 is TGTGCCAGCAGTTTATTGGTGTGGACTAGCGGTTACAGTGAGCAGTTCTTC. Its protein is CASSLLVWTSGYSEQFF. V gene TRBV28 combines with J gene TRBJ2-1; 10 nucleotides align to TRBD2. The CDR3 is 17 amino acids. The germline gives CDR1 MDHEN, CDR2 SYDVKM.

There are many counts of this clonotype. This beta chain is off target for a library built for alpha chains, so its abundance means little. The chain links TRBV7-9 to TRBJ2-3; D uncertain. Deletions cut 4 bases from V and 1 base from J, with 18 bases between. The CDR3 loop spans 17 amino acids. Germline lookup yields CDR1 SEHNR and CDR2 FQNEAQ (reference sequence). CDR3 protein: CASSSWLSLGRTDTQYF. In DNA form, the CDR3 reads TGTGCCAGCAGCTCCTGGCTTAGCCTAGGACGCACAGATACGCAGTATTTT.

A word on this clonotype: A junction end diverges from the germline sequence, so it may reflect a read error. This beta chain is an unintended read in a library built for alpha chains; its size means little. J is TRBJ2-2 and V is TRBV7-7; D gene uncertain. The CDR3 spans 14 residues. Germline CDR1 reads SSHAT; CDR2 reads FNYEAQ (reference sequence). CDR3 DNA: TGTGCTAGCAGTACCCAGGTTGCCACCGGGGAGCTGTTTTTT. Encoded protein: CASSTQVATGELFF.

This clonotype was seen at least ten times. For a library built for alpha chains, this beta chain is a stray read; little rests on its size. The CDR3 coding sequence is TGTGCCAGCAGCCTGCCCCTTCGCACAGATACGCAGTATTTT. Amino acid sequence: CASSLPLRTDTQYF. The V gene is TRBV5-6, the J gene TRBJ2-3; D not certain. The CDR3 runs 14 residues. CDR1 and CDR2 from the germline V gene are SGHDT and YYEEEE. Trimming took 4 bases from V and 1 from J, leaving 10 bases between them.

This clonotype showed up many times. Because this beta chain is a stray read in a library intended to capture alpha chains, its abundance should not be given much weight. V gene TRBV4-1 combines with J gene TRBJ1-3; D not certain. The germline CDR1 and CDR2 sequences are MGHRA and YSYEKL. CDR3 length equals 14 residues. V lost 0 bases, J lost 4 bases, and 7 bases lay in between. CDR3 protein: CASSQEAAGNTIYF. The CDR3, as DNA: TGCGCCAGCAGCCAAGAGGCCGCGGGAAACACCATATATTTT.

By its share, this clonotype is medium-sized. This beta chain is an off-target read within a library intended for alpha chains, so its frequency means little. J is TRBJ2-3 and V is TRBV10-1; TRBD2 matches 12 bases. Unmatched junction bases numbered 11, after V lost 0 bases and J lost 4 bases. This CDR3 is 19 amino acids long. In germline, CDR1 is WNHNN, CDR2 SYGVQD (reference sequence). CDR3 loop: CASSESRLAGALRPDTQYF. CDR3 DNA sequence: TGCGCCAGCAGTGAGTCACGACTAGCGGGGGCGCTTCGTCCAGATACGCAGTATTTT.

This clonotype was seen repeatedly, ten times or more. This beta chain is off target for a library built for alpha chains, so its abundance means little. The rearrangement joins TRBV7-9 to TRBJ2-7, with 7 nucleotides matching TRBD2. This CDR3 has 15 residues. From germline, CDR1 is SEHNR and CDR2 FQNEAQ (reference sequence). V lost 1 base and J lost 3; bases outside the gene matches: 6. In DNA form, the CDR3 reads TGTGCCAGCAGCTTAGGAGCGGGACCTATCTACGAGCAGTACTTC. Its translation is CASSLGAGPIYEQYF. The entire variable domain, with the rest obtained from reference TRBV7-9 and TRBJ2-7, is as follows: DTGVSQNPRHKITKRGQNVTFRCDPISEHNRLYWYRQTLGQGPEFLTYFQNEAQLEKSRLLSDRFSAERPKGSFSTLEIQRTEQGDSAMYLCASSLGAGPIYEQYFGPGTRLTVT.

This clonotype is medium-sized within its sample. Being off target in a library aimed at alpha chains, this beta chain has a size of little meaning. This sequence joins TRBV5-5 and TRBJ1-1; weak D call: TRBD1 (6 bases). Trimming cost V 4 bases and J 4 bases, with 17 bases left between them. CDR3 length equals 15 residues. Germline CDR1 SGHKS, CDR2 YYEKEE (reference sequence). CDR3 coding DNA: TGTGCCAGCAGCGCCACCCTTGACAGGTCCACTGAAGCTTTCTTT. This gives the protein CASSATLDRSTEAFF.

This clonotype came up many times. This beta chain is a stray sequence in a library constructed for alpha chains; its clone size is not meaningful. The rearrangement uses TRBV7-2 and TRBJ1-5, with TRBD1 identical over 7 bases. The CDR3 loop spans 13 amino acids. J lost 6 bases, V lost 8 bases, and 7 bases had no gene match. CDR1 and CDR2 from the germline V gene are SGHTA and FQGNSA. This CDR3 is CASGWDSAQPQHF. The CDR3 DNA reads TGTGCCAGCGGTTGGGACAGCGCTCAGCCCCAGCATTTT.

In this sample, this clonotype turned up many times. This beta chain came through as a stray read in a library set up for alpha chains, and its size says little. The V call is TRBV10-3, the J call TRBJ2-4; D might be TRBD1 or TRBD2, each matching 5 bases. The CDR3 contains 15 residues. Trimming pared 0 bases from V and 4 bases from J, leaving 10 bases between. Per the germline V gene, CDR1 is ENHRY and CDR2 is SYGVKD. The CDR3 loop reads CAISESVRGKNIQYF. The DNA of the CDR3 is TGTGCCATCAGTGAGTCGGTGAGGGGTAAAAACATTCAGTACTTC.

Many counts were recorded for this clonotype. This beta chain lies outside the target of a library built for alpha chains; its clone size means little. This chain uses TRBV28 with TRBJ2-3; TRBD2 might be the D (7 bases). This CDR3 spans 17 amino acids. V was pared by 4 bases and J by 2 bases, with 19 bases between. CDR1 is MDHEN and CDR2 is SYDVKM in the germline V gene. CDR3 protein: CASSWGLGGAATDTQYF. Here the CDR3 DNA reads TGTGCCAGCAGTTGGGGGTTGGGGGGGGCGGCCACAGATACGCAGTATTTT.

This clonotype was picked up many times. Being off target in a library aimed at alpha chains, this beta chain has a size of little meaning. The CDR3: CASSYRGASGELFF. For the CDR3, the DNA is TGTGCCAGCAGTTACCGTGGGGCGTCCGGGGAGCTGTTTTTT. The chain links TRBV6-5 to TRBJ2-2; D perhaps matches TRBD1 (5 bases). The CDR3 consists of 14 residues. Per the germline V gene, CDR1 is MNHEY and CDR2 is SVGAGI. V was clipped by 2 bases and J by 6 bases, with 10 bases between them.

This clonotype was counted many times. Since the library was made to target alpha chains, this beta chain is a stray read and its abundance is not meaningful. The chain recombines TRBV12-3 or TRBV12-4 with TRBJ2-1, with 11 bases matching TRBD2. This CDR3 has 15 amino acids. The V segment lost 7 bases and the J segment 9 bases; nucleotides outside the gene matches: 11. CDR3 bases: TGTGCCAGCACCAGACTAGCGGGGAAGTTGGGTGAGCAGTTCTTC. Translating it yields CASTRLAGKLGEQFF.